This TCR beta chain was observed in a study of radiotherapy plus CTLA-4 blockade in lung cancer (dated by TCRdb to the late 2010s). A note on the overall study: Among the enrolled patients, about 19% had an objective response, and 31% reached disease control.

What the research found in general, with its limitations: After treatment with radiotherapy and ipilimumab, TCR clones that originated in tumors expanded in peripheral blood. Early dynamic changes in blood T cell clones, together with increased serum interferon-beta after radiation, were reported as the strongest predictors of response.

A word on this clone: Its antigen is currently not known. Nothing much larger sits one base from this clone, and base qualities are not available.

Library creation used the immunoSEQ multiplex PCR assay. TCRdb stores this immuneACCESS table with in-frame sequences only. Part of the clones is absent; in the studies checked, under half of the shortfall reflects unresolved V genes, and no reason is known for the rest. The sample records nearly 95,000 clones, around 84% of which are singletons. The ten largest clones capture 20% to 30% of the sample. Focal radiation therapy combined with CTLA-4 blockade (ipilimumab) was tested in patients with chemo-refractory metastatic non-small-cell lung cancer. CDR1 and CDR2 are drawn from the germline V gene: SGHAT, FQNNGV. Its CDR3 holds 14 amino acids, cysteine through phenylalanine. The CDR3 DNA has 42 bases and is translated from base 1. Trimming at the junction amounts to 5 bases on V and 1 base on J, and the germline ends lie 10 bases apart.

The source was peripheral blood, collected from a patient treated with radiotherapy plus ipilimumab. This TCR derives from a human donor with non-small cell lung cancer that progressed on radiotherapy plus ipilimumab. This receptor chain uses TRBV11-2 and TRBJ2-3; TRBD1 might be the D gene, on 6 matching bases. The DNA is as follows: TGTGCCAGCAGCCCGAGGACAGGCACAGATACGCAGTATTTT. Its protein product is CASSPRTGTDTQYF.